The rows below give T cell receptor beta chains drawn from one sample of a study of T cell changes during pregnancy in multiple sclerosis. Repertoires were generated with immunoSEQ multiplex PCR, while TCRdb's copy carries only in-frame clones and drops some. Of about 93,000 clones listed, around 91% are singletons. The sequencing used peripheral blood, collected after pregnancy. Receptors were obtained from a female donor in good health, enrolled as a control in a pregnancy study. Both conserved end residues are part of each CDR3. D genes are given only for firm matches. Expanded clones are given a class, and other clones once, few, many or no size at all.

clone_size	j_call	d_call	v_call	cdr3_nt	cdr3_aa
NA	TRBJ1-5	NA	TRBV28	TGTGCCAGCAGCCAAGGAGGACCCCAGCATTTT	CASSQGGPQHF
NA	TRBJ2-2	NA	TRBV10-1	TGCGCCAGCACTCAGGGGAGGGACACCGGGGAGCTGTTTTTT	CASTQGRDTGELFF
NA	TRBJ2-3	NA	TRBV28	TGTGCCAGCAGTGAGGAGGTGGATACGCAGTATTTT	CASSEEVDTQYF
NA	TRBJ2-1	NA	TRBV4-1	TGCGCCAGCAGCCAAGAAGGACAGATCTACAATGAGCAGTTCTTC	CASSQEGQIYNEQFF
NA	TRBJ2-1	TRBD2	TRBV6-6	TGTGCCAGCAGGCTAGCGGGGGGGCCTAATGAGCAGTTCTTC	CASRLAGGPNEQFF
NA	TRBJ1-1	NA	TRBV11-3	TGTGCCAGCAGCCGAGGGGGGGTCGGGGTTGGCACTGAAGCTTTCTTT	CASSRGGVGVGTEAFF
NA	TRBJ1-4	NA	TRBV15	TGTGCCACCAGCAGAGGGACAAGGGATGAAAAACTGTTTTTT	CATSRGTRDEKLFF
NA	TRBJ1-2	NA	TRBV5-1	TGCGCCAGCAGCTTCTCAGGGCCCGCTAACTATGGCTACACCTTC	CASSFSGPANYGYTF
NA	TRBJ1-2	NA	TRBV27	TGTGCCAGCAGTACCCACAGGAAAGTGCAAGGTGGCTACACCTTC	CASSTHRKVQGGYTF
NA	TRBJ2-3	NA	TRBV4-2	TGTGCCAGCAGCCGCTCGCAGGCCTACGGCCCCCAAACAGATACGCAGTATTTT	CASSRSQAYGPQTDTQYF
NA	TRBJ1-4	TRBD1	TRBV7-9	TGTGCCAGCAGCTCGGACAGGGGGAATGAAAAACTGTTTTTT	CASSSDRGNEKLFF
NA	TRBJ2-1	NA	TRBV2	TGTGCCAGCAGTGTTGTTTCGAGAGGTGAGCAGTTCTTC	CASSVVSRGEQFF
NA	TRBJ2-5	NA	TRBV7-2	TGTGCCAGCAGTTTTTCTCTAGAGACCCAGTACTTC	CASSFSLETQYF
NA	TRBJ1-2	TRBD1	TRBV4-3	TGCGCCAGCAGCCAAGCTTTACAGGGGGCAGGTTATGGCTACACCTTC	CASSQALQGAGYGYTF
once	TRBJ1-6	NA	TRBV2	TGTGCCAGCAGGGGAGACTCCTATAATTCACCCCTCCACTTT	CASRGDSYNSPLHF
NA	TRBJ1-3	NA	TRBV14	TGTGCCAGCAGCCAGTCCTGGCGGTCCGGAAACACCATATATTTT	CASSQSWRSGNTIYF
NA	TRBJ2-2	NA	TRBV7-3	TGTGCCAGCAGCTCGATCCAGGGGGGTCTCGGGGAGCTGTTTTTT	CASSSIQGGLGELFF
NA	TRBJ2-1	NA	TRBV15	TGTGCCACCAGCTCAGGGGCGGGCGAGCAGTTCTTC	CATSSGAGEQFF
NA	TRBJ1-1	NA	TRBV9	TGTGCCAGCAGCGTGGGAGGACGGGGGAACACTGAAGCTTTCTTT	CASSVGGRGNTEAFF
once	TRBJ2-5	TRBD2	TRBV9	TGTGCCAGCAGCCTTAGCGGGGGGGCCGCTGAGACCCAGTACTTC	CASSLSGGAAETQYF